The 5 T cell receptor beta chains below all came from one sample that was sequenced in a study of regulatory T cells in long-lasting Graves disease. For TCR beta, libraries came from iRepertoire HTBI primers and Arm-PCR of CDR3 regions. TCRdb redid the calling of the multiplex PCR reads with MiXCR, one entry per CDR3 protein. The table lists roughly 450,000 distinct CDR3 sequences, 20% to 25% of them singletons. The time point is: persistent/refractory GD, antithyroid drugs over 5 years with positive TRAb. The TCR library was prepared using RNA isolated from PBMCs. The sample was peripheral blood mononuclear cells (PBMCs), taken when the disease was refractory, from a patient treated with antithyroid drugs. All receptors derive from a female donor with Graves disease.

In this sample, this clonotype turned up once. It is likely a read error, because the conserved phenylalanine at the end of the CDR3 is missing. The chain links TRBV2 to TRBJ2-7; the D is unclear. Germline V CDR1 and CDR2: SNHLY, FYNNEI. The CDR3 covers 11 residues. V lost 7 bases, J lost 4 bases, and 8 bases lay in between. CDR3 bases: TGTGCCAGCACTATCAAGTACGAGCAGTACCTC. It is translated as CASTIKYEQYL.

Regarding this clonotype: Being one base from a much bigger clone, this may be a read error. The rearrangement uses TRBV12-3 or TRBV12-4 and TRBJ2-5, with D uncertain. The CDR3 totals 14 residues. The DNA of the CDR3 is TGTGCCAGGAGTTTCTCCGGCTTCCAAGAGACCCAGTACTTC. It translates to CARSFSGFQETQYF.

This clonotype was seen many times. The chain recombines TRBV2 with TRBJ2-7, with TRBD1 identical over 7 bases. Trimming at V came to 7 bases and at J to 1 base, leaving 7 bases not matched to a gene. The CDR3 length is 14 residues. CDR1 is SNHLY and CDR2 is FYNNEI in the germline V gene. This CDR3 is CASTVGQPSYEQYF. As DNA, the CDR3 is TGTGCCAGCACGGTGGGACAGCCTTCCTACGAGCAGTACTTC.

This sequence joins TRBV20-1 and TRBJ1-1, with unresolved D. CDR3 length: 13 residues. V lost 5 bases to trimming and J lost 0 bases, with 10 bases between them. Germline CDR1 DFQATT, CDR2 SNEGSKA (reference sequence). The CDR3 DNA reads as TGCAGTGCTTCCGAGGGCATGAACACTGAAGCTTTCTTT. It specifies CSASEGMNTEAFF.

There are many counts of this clonotype. The chain uses TRBV27 and TRBJ1-4; D is ambiguous. Germline V gene data show CDR1 as MNHEY and CDR2 as SMNVEV (reference sequence). V gave up 8 bases and J gave up 6 bases, with 10 bases separating them. This CDR3 has 12 amino acids. In DNA, the CDR3 is TGTGCCAGCGGCCCGAGGGATGAAAAACTGTTTTTT. It encodes CASGPRDEKLFF.